These T cell receptor beta chains were read from a single sample in a study of CD8 T cells in ankylosing spondylitis. TCRdb re-called the 5' RACE reads with MiXCR, one entry per CDR3 protein. The sample holds fewer than 550,000 distinct CDR3 sequences, approximately 5.3% seen once. The sample comprised blood, either unsorted or a sorted T cell fraction (not recorded which). These receptors were taken from a male donor with ankylosing spondylitis. Both conserved end residues are part of each CDR3. Each record gives: V gene, J gene, clone size, D gene, CDR3 DNA, CDR3 protein. A D gene is named only where the DNA matches it firmly. Clone size, where shown, is once, few, many, or a class for clones that have expanded.

TRBV14	TRBJ2-7	few	.	TGTGCCAGCAGCCACCGGGGCAGAGCCTACGAGCAGTACTTC	CASSHRGRAYEQYF
TRBV7-2	TRBJ2-7	many	TRBD2	TGTGCCAGCAGCTTAGTGTTGGGACTAGCCTACGAGCAGTACTTC	CASSLVLGLAYEQYF
TRBV2	TRBJ2-7	few	TRBD2	TGTGCCAGCAATGCCCACCCCGGGAGGGAGCAGTACTTC	CASNAHPGREQYF
TRBV5-1	TRBJ2-5	many	TRBD2	TGCGCCAGCAGCGCGGGAAGTAGCGGGGGGGAAGAGACCCAGTACTTC	CASSAGSSGGEETQYF
TRBV9	TRBJ2-1	few	.	TGTGCCAGCAGGGACCACAGGGACAATGAGCAGTTCTTC	CASRDHRDNEQFF
TRBV4-1	TRBJ2-7	many	TRBD2	TGCGCCAGCAGCCAACCAACTAGCGGGAGCCCCGAGCAGTACTTC	CASSQPTSGSPEQYF
TRBV11-2	TRBJ1-5	many	.	TGTGCCAGCAGCTCCTTGGCAAGAAAACAGGGCGATCAGCCCCAGCATTTT	CASSSLARKQGDQPQHF
TRBV7-8	TRBJ2-5	many	.	TGTGCCAGCAGCTTAGAGAGAGGAGGCATCGGGTTTCCGGGGACCCAGTACTTC	CASSLERGGIGFPGTQYF
TRBV28	TRBJ2-5	.	.	TGTGCCAGCAGTTTATGGGGCGGCAGTCAAGAGACCCAGTACTTC	CASSLWGGSQETQYF
TRBV12-3/TRBV12-4	TRBJ2-1	.	TRBD2	TGTGCCAGCAGTTCTCTAGCGGGCTCCTACAATGAGCAGTTCTTC	CASSSLAGSYNEQFF
TRBV5-5	TRBJ2-3	many	TRBD1	TGTGCCAGCAGCTGGGAGCTGACAGGGAAAAGCACAGATACGCAGTATTTT	CASSWELTGKSTDTQYF
TRBV6-2/TRBV6-3	TRBJ1-2	many	TRBD1	TGTGCCAGCAGTGACAGGGGTGACGGCGGCTACACCTTC	CASSDRGDGGYTF
TRBV20-1	TRBJ1-2	.	.	TGCAGTGCTAGCGGAGGGCTCTATGGCTACACCTTC	CSASGGLYGYTF
TRBV20-1	TRBJ2-7	.	.	TGCAGTGCTAGAGTCCCGGGAGAACGGTTCTACGAGCAGTACTTC	CSARVPGERFYEQYF
TRBV7-2	TRBJ2-3	few	.	TGTGCCAGCAGCACCGGACTGGGGACAGATACGCAGTATTTT	CASSTGLGTDTQYF
TRBV5-1	TRBJ2-7	many	.	TGCGCCAGCAGCTTGATAGACTACGAGCAGTACTTC	CASSLIDYEQYF
TRBV18	TRBJ2-6	many	TRBD1	TGTGCCAGCTCACCACAACAGGGGAGCAGTGGGGCCAACGTCCTGACTTTC	CASSPQQGSSGANVLTF
TRBV20-1	TRBJ2-7	many	TRBD2	TGCAGTGCTAGAGCCTCCGAGGGACTAGCGTACGAGCAGTACTTC	CSARASEGLAYEQYF
TRBV4-1	TRBJ1-2	many	.	TGCGCCAGCAGCCTAATTACAGGATATGGCTACACCTTC	CASSLITGYGYTF
TRBV20-1	TRBJ1-2	many	.	TGCAGTGCTCGGACGGAGAGCTATGGCTACACCTTC	CSARTESYGYTF
TRBV7-8	TRBJ2-7	few	.	TGTGCCAGCAGCAACCGGGACTTCTCTCAGGCCAACGAGCAGTACTTC	CASSNRDFSQANEQYF
TRBV27	TRBJ2-1	many	TRBD2	TGTGCCAGCAGCCCTGCGACTAGCGGGACGCACTATGAGCAGTTCTTC	CASSPATSGTHYEQFF
TRBV7-2	TRBJ1-5	.	TRBD1	TGTGCCAGCAGTTCGGCTCCGGGACAGGGGTACCAGCCCCAGCATTTT	CASSSAPGQGYQPQHF
TRBV29-1	TRBJ1-2	many	.	TGCAGCGTCCGGGGACTGTTTAGTTTGTCCGGTTACACCTTC	CSVRGLFSLSGYTF
TRBV4-3	TRBJ2-7	.	.	TGCGCCAGCAGCCAATCGATAGGGGTAGGCGAGCAGTACTTC	CASSQSIGVGEQYF
TRBV20-1	TRBJ2-7	many	.	TGCAGTGCTAGTAGGGCTAGCGACTACGAGCAGTACTTC	CSASRASDYEQYF
TRBV20-1	TRBJ2-3	many	.	TGCAGTGCTAGAGGGACTAGCACAGATACGCAGTATTTT	CSARGTSTDTQYF
TRBV4-1	TRBJ2-3	.	.	TGCGCCAGCGGCCGAACTTCTTACACAGATACGCAGTATTTT	CASGRTSYTDTQYF
TRBV10-3	TRBJ2-4	.	.	TGTGCCATCAGTGGGGGGGCCAAAAACATTCAGTACTTC	CAISGGAKNIQYF
TRBV7-9	TRBJ1-3	many	.	TGTGCCAGCAGCTTAGACTGGCGCTCTGGAAACACCATATATTTT	CASSLDWRSGNTIYF
TRBV10-2	TRBJ1-4	many	.	TGCGCCAGCATGGAGGCGGGGCTCGGGAAAAAACTGTTTTTT	CASMEAGLGKKLFF
TRBV5-6	TRBJ2-1	few	TRBD1	TGTGCCAGCAGGACCCCGGACAGGCGCAATGAGCAGTTCTTC	CASRTPDRRNEQFF
TRBV20-1	TRBJ2-1	.	TRBD2	TGCAGTGCTAGTGGGCTAGCGGGAGGATCTCGCATGGATGAGCAGTTCTTC	CSASGLAGGSRMDEQFF
TRBV29-1	TRBJ2-1	.	TRBD1	TGCAGCGGGGGACAGGGGTACAATGAGCAGTTCTTC	CSGGQGYNEQFF
TRBV28	TRBJ1-2	many	.	TGTGCCAGCAGTTCGGCCGGGACTACCTATGGCTACACCTTC	CASSSAGTTYGYTF
TRBV18	TRBJ2-7	many	.	TGTGCCAGCTCACCACCGATGGGGGACGAGCAGTACTTC	CASSPPMGDEQYF
TRBV28	TRBJ2-1	few	TRBD2	TGTGCCAGCAGTTTGGGACTAGCGGGAGACGACTCCTACAATGAGCAGTTCTTC	CASSLGLAGDDSYNEQFF
TRBV5-1	TRBJ2-7	many	.	TGCGCCAGCAGCCTCCAGGGTTCCATCTACGAGCAGTACTTC	CASSLQGSIYEQYF
TRBV6-2/TRBV6-3	TRBJ2-4	many	.	TGTGCCAGCAGCCCTGCGGGAAGTGGACTAAACATTCAGTACTTC	CASSPAGSGLNIQYF
TRBV7-2	TRBJ2-7	few	.	TGTGCCAGCAGCTTAGCGACAGCATACGAGCAGTACTTC	CASSLATAYEQYF
TRBV6-2/TRBV6-3	TRBJ1-4	.	TRBD1	TGTGCCAGCAGCCGATGGACAGGGTTTGAAAAACTGTTTTTT	CASSRWTGFEKLFF
TRBV7-9	TRBJ2-2	few	.	TGTGCCAGCAGTCTCCGGGGGGCAATCGCCGGGGAGCTGTTTTTT	CASSLRGAIAGELFF
TRBV5-1	TRBJ1-2	many	TRBD1	TGCGCCAGCAGCCCAGGGACAGGAATGGGTGGCTACACCTTC	CASSPGTGMGGYTF
TRBV7-2	TRBJ2-3	many	TRBD1	TGTGCCAGCTGGAGGGACAGGGACACAGATACGCAGTATTTT	CASWRDRDTDTQYF
TRBV15	TRBJ2-3	many	.	TGTGCCACCAGCCTGGCGAGGGGTAGTCAGGTGGCAGATACGCAGTATTTT	CATSLARGSQVADTQYF
TRBV7-2	TRBJ2-1	many	.	TGTGCCAGCACCGCCTTATCAGGGGCCCCGTACAATGAGCAGTTCTTC	CASTALSGAPYNEQFF
TRBV19	TRBJ2-2	few	.	TGTGCCAGTAGGCCGGGACACCGGCCCGGGGAGCTGTTTTTT	CASRPGHRPGELFF
TRBV6-1	TRBJ2-6	many	.	TGTGCCAGCAGCTTCGGACCGCTCTCAAACGTCCTGACTTTC	CASSFGPLSNVLTF
TRBV5-1	TRBJ2-1	many	.	TGCGCCAGCAGCCCAGTACAGGGCTCCTACAATGAGCAGTTCTTC	CASSPVQGSYNEQFF
TRBV7-2	TRBJ1-2	many	.	TGTGCCAGCAGCTTAGATCCGGGTCGGGCGTATGGCTACACCTTC	CASSLDPGRAYGYTF
TRBV20-1	TRBJ2-1	many	.	TGCAGTGCTGAGCCCCCGGGTGGGAACTACAATGAGCAGTTCTTC	CSAEPPGGNYNEQFF